A selection of T cell receptor beta chains follows, all from one sample in a study of siplizumab effects on memory and regulatory T cells. Clones were read by immunoSEQ multiplex PCR, and TCRdb kept only the in-frame ones, dropping some. The sample shows over 95,000 clones, around 93% of them seen only once. The sequencing input was non-Treg CD4+ T cells sorted from blood. The receptors were sampled from a human donor in good health. Each CDR3 is given with its conserved first and last residue. D genes are given only for firm matches. For some rows the clone size is stated as once, few or many, or as a class when expanded; others skip it.

TRBV6-6	once	NA	TRBJ2-7	TGTGCCAGCAGACCTAGAGGGATGGGGGGTCAAGAGCAGTACTTC	CASRPRGMGGQEQYF
TRBV23-1	NA	NA	TRBJ2-7	TGCGCCAGCCGAAAACAGGGAGACGAGCAGTACTTC	CASRKQGDEQYF
TRBV7-3	NA	NA	TRBJ1-1	TGTGCCAGCAGCAAGGGTCGACAGAACACTGAAGCTTTCTTT	CASSKGRQNTEAFF
TRBV25-1	NA	NA	TRBJ2-5	TGTGCCAGCAGGAACCCGGTTGTAGGGGAGACCCAGTACTTC	CASRNPVVGETQYF
TRBV5-1	NA	TRBD1	TRBJ2-7	TGCGCCAGCAGCCCGGACAGGGTCGGCGAGCAGTACTTC	CASSPDRVGEQYF
TRBV6-1	NA	TRBD2	TRBJ2-5	TGTGCCAGCAGTGACCGACTAGCGGGGGGGCCGGGCGAGACCCAGTACTTC	CASSDRLAGGPGETQYF
TRBV12-2	NA	NA	TRBJ1-1	TGTGCAAGTCGCTTAGCCGACCGGGACAAGAACACTGAAGCTTTCTTT	CASRLADRDKNTEAFF
TRBV5-1	NA	NA	TRBJ1-1	TGCGCCAGCAGTTCCCGGCAGGGCGAAAACACTGAAGCTTTCTTT	CASSSRQGENTEAFF
TRBV7-3	NA	NA	TRBJ1-2	TGTGCCAGCAGCGTATGGGGTGACAGTCCATATGGCTACACCTTC	CASSVWGDSPYGYTF
TRBV7-9	NA	NA	TRBJ2-1	TGTGCCAGCAGCTACTTCAGGTCGGGGAGCTCCTACAATGAGCAGTTCTTC	CASSYFRSGSSYNEQFF
TRBV10-3	once	NA	TRBJ2-7	TGTGCCATCAGTGAGGCAAACTACGAGCAGTACTTC	CAISEANYEQYF
TRBV6-1	NA	TRBD2	TRBJ2-2	TGTGCCAGCAGTGAAATTGGACGGGGGGTCAACACCGGGGAGCTGTTTTTT	CASSEIGRGVNTGELFF
TRBV9	NA	TRBD2	TRBJ2-3	TGTGCCAGCAGCGTAGGGTGGCGGGGGGGCACAGATACGCAGTATTTT	CASSVGWRGGTDTQYF
TRBV25-1	NA	NA	TRBJ2-5	TGTGCCAGCGGTAGGTGGGAGACCCAGTACTTC	CASGRWETQYF
TRBV19	NA	NA	TRBJ1-1	TGTGCCAGTAGCCAGTGGAACACTGAAGCTTTCTTT	CASSQWNTEAFF
TRBV13	NA	TRBD2	TRBJ2-3	TGTGCCAGCAGCTTAGGACTAGCGGCAGATACGCAGTATTTT	CASSLGLAADTQYF
TRBV4-2	NA	NA	TRBJ1-1	TGTGCCAGCAGCCAAGATTCGTCGGGGAATGTGAACACTGAAGCTTTCTTT	CASSQDSSGNVNTEAFF
TRBV9	NA	TRBD1	TRBJ1-1	TGTGCCAGCAGCGCCGACCACCGGACAGGAAAGGGCACTGAAGCTTTCTTT	CASSADHRTGKGTEAFF
TRBV10-3	few	NA	TRBJ1-5	TGTGCCGCTGCCCCGGACTATAATCAGCCCCAGCATTTT	CAAAPDYNQPQHF
TRBV5-5	NA	TRBD1	TRBJ1-1	TGTGCCAGCAGCTGGCGCAGGGACAGGGGAGGCACTGAAGCTTTCTTT	CASSWRRDRGGTEAFF
TRBV27	NA	NA	TRBJ1-1	TGTGCCAGCAGTTTTCGGGGGCTCACTGAAGCTTTCTTT	CASSFRGLTEAFF
TRBV7-3	NA	TRBD2	TRBJ2-3	TGTGCCAGCAGCAAAGGACTAGCGGGGAGCACAGATACGCAGTATTTT	CASSKGLAGSTDTQYF
TRBV9	NA	NA	TRBJ2-7	TGTGCCAGCAGCGCGGGCAGTGGTTCGGTCCGATCTTTTGAGCAGTACTTC	CASSAGSGSVRSFEQYF
TRBV6-5	NA	NA	TRBJ1-1	TGTGCCAGCAGTTACGGGGGCGCGGTCACTGAAGCTTTCTTT	CASSYGGAVTEAFF
TRBV11-2	NA	TRBD2	TRBJ2-5	TGTGCCAGCAGCTTATCGGCTAGCGGGGGTTGGGAGACCCAGTACTTC	CASSLSASGGWETQYF
TRBV6-5	NA	NA	TRBJ1-2	TGTGCCAGCAGATTAGACAGAGGGAATTATGGCTACACCTTC	CASRLDRGNYGYTF
TRBV9	once	TRBD2	TRBJ2-3	TGTGCCAGCAGCGTAGCTCTAACGGGGGGGCCTGCAGATACGCAGTATTTT	CASSVALTGGPADTQYF
TRBV18	NA	NA	TRBJ2-1	TGTGCCAGCTCACCTGACTTGAGGAATGAGCAGTTCTTC	CASSPDLRNEQFF
TRBV19	NA	TRBD1	TRBJ1-2	TGTGCCAGTAGTTCGGGACAGCCCTTCTATGGCTACACCTTC	CASSSGQPFYGYTF
TRBV10-3	few	NA	TRBJ1-2	TGTGCCATCAGTGATGGTGTGGAATGGGGCTACACCTTC	CAISDGVEWGYTF
TRBV11-2	NA	NA	TRBJ1-2	TGTGCCAGCAGCTTAGAAGGGGATGGCTACACCTTC	CASSLEGDGYTF
TRBV5-1	NA	NA	TRBJ2-7	TGCGCCAGCAGCTTCGATTCCTACGAGCAGTACTTC	CASSFDSYEQYF
TRBV7-9	NA	NA	TRBJ2-1	TGTGCCAGCAGCTTCTTCCAGGCCTACTACAATGAGCAGTTCTTC	CASSFFQAYYNEQFF
TRBV19	NA	NA	TRBJ1-1	TGTGCCAGTAGTACCTCCTCGGGGGCGGGGACTGAAGCTTTCTTT	CASSTSSGAGTEAFF
TRBV5-1	NA	TRBD2	TRBJ2-3	TGCGCCAGCAGCCGAGGACTAGCGGAATCTAGCACAGATACGCAGTATTTT	CASSRGLAESSTDTQYF
TRBV19	NA	NA	TRBJ1-1	TGTGCCAGTAGTATATCCGCCGGCCCGAAAGGGGCTTTCTTT	CASSISAGPKGAFF
TRBV9	NA	NA	TRBJ2-2	TGTGCCAGCAGCGTAGAACCCCAGGCCGGGGAGCTGTTTTTT	CASSVEPQAGELFF
TRBV2	NA	NA	TRBJ1-5	TGTGCCAGCAGTTTGGACGGGGCGGAACAGCCCCAGCATTTT	CASSLDGAEQPQHF
TRBV7-2	NA	TRBD2	TRBJ2-7	TGTGCCAGCAGAATAGCGGGGGGGTCCTACGAGCAGTACTTC	CASRIAGGSYEQYF
TRBV11-1	once	NA	TRBJ2-5	TGTGCCAGCAGCTTAAGTCTCGCGGAGACCCAGTACTTC	CASSLSLAETQYF
TRBV19	NA	TRBD1	TRBJ1-2	TGTGCCAGTGGGTCCGGGACAGGGGTTGGCTACACCTTC	CASGSGTGVGYTF
TRBV7-3	NA	NA	TRBJ2-3	TGTGCCAGCAGCTTAGGGGTTGAAGATACGCAGTATTTT	CASSLGVEDTQYF
TRBV19	NA	TRBD1	TRBJ2-7	TGTGCCAGTAGGCCCACAGGACAGGTCTCCTACGAGCAGTACTTC	CASRPTGQVSYEQYF
TRBV18	NA	NA	TRBJ1-5	TGTGCCAGCTCACCACACATACGGGGAAGCGGGCCCCAGCATTTT	CASSPHIRGSGPQHF
TRBV19	NA	NA	TRBJ1-1	TGTGCCAGTAGCCTTATGGACACCAACCCCATGAACACTGAAGCTTTCTTT	CASSLMDTNPMNTEAFF
TRBV5-4	NA	TRBD1	TRBJ1-6	TGTGCCAGCAGCGTAGTGGGACAGCTTAATTCACCCCTCCACTTT	CASSVVGQLNSPLHF
TRBV10-2	NA	NA	TRBJ1-5	TGCGCCAGCACCGTGGGGAACAATCAGCCCCAGCATTTT	CASTVGNNQPQHF
TRBV19	NA	NA	TRBJ1-1	TGTGCCAGTAGTATAGCACAGCTAGGCACTGAAGCTTTCTTT	CASSIAQLGTEAFF
TRBV12-5	NA	TRBD1	TRBJ2-7	TGTGCTAGTGGTTTGTGGACAGGGAGCTCCTACGAGCAGTACTTC	CASGLWTGSSYEQYF
TRBV19	once	NA	TRBJ2-5	TGTGCCAGTAGTGGGTTCCTTGCGGTTCGGGAGACCCAGTACTTC	CASSGFLAVRETQYF
TRBV27	NA	TRBD2	TRBJ2-7	TGTGCCAGCAGTTTGGGAGGGGCAACAGGTGGGCAGTACTTC	CASSLGGATGGQYF
TRBV5-6	NA	NA	TRBJ2-2	TGTGCCAGCAGCTTGGTCGGACCGAACACCGGGGAGCTGTTTTTT	CASSLVGPNTGELFF
TRBV5-7	NA	TRBD1	TRBJ2-7	TGTGCCAGCAGCTTGGGAAGGGGGCGCCGATCCCGGTGCGAGCAGTACTTC	CASSLGRGRRSRCEQYF
TRBV29-1	NA	NA	TRBJ1-1	TGCAGCGTTGAAGGGCACCTGAACACTGAAGCTTTCTTT	CSVEGHLNTEAFF
TRBV7-3	NA	NA	TRBJ1-1	TGTGCCAGCAGCTTAGGTCCCGGGGCGGAGCTAACTGAAGCTTTCTTT	CASSLGPGAELTEAFF